These 32 T cell receptor beta chains were sequenced from one sample in a study of human T cells and chemical hapten exposure. One entry per CDR3 protein, called by TCRdb with MiXCR from the RACE reads. Of over 85,000 distinct CDR3 sequences detected, roughly 8.5% appear once; the ten largest clones hold 2.9%. As for time point: healthy volunteer bleed at 2 weeks. Extraction of total RNA was performed on unfractionated whole blood. Sequenced: whole blood. The receptor source for this set is a female donor in good health. Some clones in this sample may be carry-over from other donors' samples.

Many counts were recorded for this clonotype. The J gene is TRBJ2-1, the V gene TRBV7-2; perhaps TRBD2 as D (6 bases). The CDR3 is 16 residues long. Trimming removed 5 bases from V and 8 bases from J, with 22 bases in between. Per the germline V gene, CDR1 is SGHTA and CDR2 is FQGNSA. The CDR3 protein is CASSQPGLLRGYEQFF. CDR3 DNA sequence: TGTGCCAGCAGCCAGCCGGGACTCCTAAGAGGTTATGAGCAGTTCTTC. Full variable domain (remainder filled in from reference TRBV7-2 and TRBJ2-1): GAGVSQSPSNKVTEKGKDVELRCDPISGHTALYWYRQSLGQGLEFLIYFQGNSAPDKSGLPSDRFSAERTGGSVSTLTIQRTQQEDSAVYLCASSQPGLLRGYEQFFGPGTRLTVL.

This sequence joins TRBV30 and TRBJ2-7; unclear D gene. Trimming took off 0 bases at V and 3 bases at J, with 9 bases between the two ends. Germline-derived CDR1 and CDR2 are GTSNPN and SVGIG (reference sequence). The CDR3 sequence is 13 residues long. In DNA form, the CDR3 reads TGTGCCTGGAGTGTACTGGGGTACTACGAGCAGTACTTC. It yields the protein CAWSVLGYYEQYF.

The CDR3 coding sequence is TGTGCCACCAGCAGAGAGCCCGTTGTTTTAGCGGGAGAAACCGGGGAGCTGTTTTTT. Its translation: CATSREPVVLAGETGELFF. This sequence joins TRBV15 and TRBJ2-2, with 9 bases fitting TRBD2. The CDR3 spans 19 residues. Germline V CDR1 and CDR2: LNHNV, YYDKDF (reference sequence). V shed 0 bases and J 5 bases; nucleotides not matched to a gene: 13.

This clonotype was observed a few times. The chain is built from TRBV3-1 and TRBJ2-5; a weak D match, TRBD2 (6 bases). CDR1 LGHDT and CDR2 YNNKEL come from the germline V gene (reference sequence). V dropped 5 bases and J dropped 2 bases, with 18 bases sitting between them. This CDR3 comprises 16 residues. CDR3 nucleotide sequence: TGTGCCAGCAGCGCCCGAGCGGGCTGGGATCAAGAGACCCAGTACTTC. This codes for CASSARAGWDQETQYF.

This clonotype was seen more than once but under ten times. The CDR3 loop is CASSQTSFEQYF. The CDR3, as DNA: TGTGCCAGCAGTCAGACTAGCTTCGAGCAGTACTTC. The genes are TRBV6-2 or TRBV6-3 and TRBJ2-7; 7 bases line up with TRBD2. Germline-derived CDR1 and CDR2 are MNHEY and SVGEGT. This CDR3 comprises 12 residues. The junction had 4 bases not matched to a gene; V was cut back by 5 bases and J by 6 bases.

This clonotype was seen more than once but under ten times. The chain couples TRBV28 to TRBJ1-2, with 7 bases lining up with TRBD1. The CDR3 is 11 amino acids. The V and J ends lost 6 bases and 7 bases, in that order; junction bases with no gene match: 2. Looked up from germline, CDR1 is MDHEN and CDR2 is SYDVKM. The CDR3 DNA follows: TGTGCCAGCAGCGACAGGGTTGGCTACACCTTC. Residues: CASSDRVGYTF.

The gene calls are TRBV9 and TRBJ2-1; a possible D gene is TRBD2 (6 bases). The CDR3 loop spans 15 amino acids. The V end was cut by 0 bases, the J end by 4 bases, with 11 bases between. Germline V gene lookup returns CDR1 SGDLS and CDR2 YYNGEE. The CDR3 region is CASSVGSGPYNEQFF. CDR3 nucleotide sequence: TGTGCCAGCAGCGTAGGGAGCGGGCCTTACAATGAGCAGTTCTTC.

This clonotype was detected many times. The chain carries TRBV20-1 and TRBJ2-3; D is possibly TRBD2 (6 bases). Per germline, CDR1 DFQATT and CDR2 SNEGSKA (reference sequence). The CDR3 consists of 13 residues. V gave up 3 bases and J gave up 0 bases, with 7 bases separating them. The CDR3 DNA reads as TGCAGTGCTAGTAGCGGAAGCACAGATACGCAGTATTTT. This sequence encodes CSASSGSTDTQYF.

This clonotype was seen many times. CDR3 coding DNA: TGTGCCACCAGTGACCGGACCGGGTCAGATACGCAGTATTTT. The encoded protein is CATSDRTGSDTQYF. The chain employs TRBV24-1 and TRBJ2-3; no firm D call. The V and J ends lost 4 bases and 4 bases respectively, with 11 bases between them. The CDR3 covers 14 residues. Germline CDR1 KGHDR, CDR2 SFDVKD.

This chain connects TRBV24-1 to TRBJ1-5; 7 bases agree with TRBD1. V shed 2 bases, J shed 2 bases, and the junction held 5 bases outside the gene matches. The CDR3 consists of 16 residues. Per the germline V gene, CDR1 is KGHDR and CDR2 is SFDVKD. CDR3 DNA sequence: TGTGCCACCAGTGATTCGACAGGGAACGGCAATCAGCCCCAGCATTTT. This codes for CATSDSTGNGNQPQHF.

The rearrangement joins TRBV14 to TRBJ2-2, with D perhaps matching TRBD2 (5 bases). Per germline, CDR1 SGHDN and CDR2 FVKESK. V lost 11 bases and J 2 bases, leaving 12 bases between the germline ends. There are 13 residues in the CDR3. The CDR3 bases are TGTGCCTGCCGAGCGGATAACACCGGGGAGCTGTTTTTT. As protein: CACRADNTGELFF.

This clonotype was counted at least ten times. This rearrangement joins TRBV7-2 to TRBJ2-1; perhaps TRBD2 as D (6 bases). The CDR3 has 14 residues. Trimming removed 2 bases at V and 8 bases at J, with 13 bases between. The germline gives CDR1 SGHTA, CDR2 FQGNSA. CDR3 DNA sequence: TGTGCCAGCAGCTTAATAACGGCTAGCGATGAGCAGTTCTTC. This gives the protein CASSLITASDEQFF.

In regard to this clonotype: A read error is possible here, since a much larger clone lies one base away. This sequence joins TRBV28 and TRBJ2-1, with 9 bases matching TRBD2. Germline V gene data show CDR1 as MDHEN and CDR2 as SYDVKM. CDR3 length: 15 amino acids. CDR3 loop: CVSSRGVAGAREQFF. CDR3 DNA sequence: TGTGTCAGCAGTCGGGGGGTAGCGGGAGCAAGGGAGCAGTTCTTC.

The rearrangement links TRBV28 to TRBJ2-1; TRBD2 is a possible D gene (5 bases). Germline CDR1 reads MDHEN; CDR2 reads SYDVKM. V was pared by 3 bases and J by 4 bases, with 22 bases between. This CDR3 is built from 18 residues. The CDR3: CASSFPSLETDLYNEQFF. The CDR3 DNA reads as TGTGCCAGCAGTTTCCCTAGCCTAGAGACCGATCTATACAATGAGCAGTTCTTC.

The table lists this clonotype with a few counts. The chain recombines TRBV11-2 with TRBJ2-2, with 10 bases matching TRBD2. CDR3 length equals 16 residues. V dropped 4 bases and J dropped 1; count of bases not matched to a gene: 3. The germline gives CDR1 SGHAT, CDR2 FQNNGV. Here the CDR3 reads CASSSLAGGNTGELFF. The DNA of the CDR3 is TGTGCCAGCAGCTCCTTAGCGGGAGGGAACACCGGGGAGCTGTTTTTT.

This clonotype was seen many times. The chain combines TRBV27 with TRBJ1-5; a possible D gene is TRBD1 (6 bases). This CDR3 has 14 amino acids. Trimming took off 3 bases at V and 3 bases at J, with 9 bases between the two ends. Germline values: CDR1 MNHEY, CDR2 SMNVEV (reference sequence). CDR3 bases: TGTGCCAGCAGTTTTGACAGGAACAATCAGCCCCAGCATTTT. Protein: CASSFDRNNQPQHF.

The chain carries TRBV6-2 or TRBV6-3 and TRBJ2-2; D call uncertain. Germline CDR1 and CDR2: MNHEY and SVGEGT. Trimming took off 10 bases at V and 3 bases at J, with 12 bases between the two ends. The CDR3 spans 13 residues. CDR3 amino acids: CAIHPGHTGELFF. In nucleotides, the CDR3 is TGTGCCATCCACCCGGGCCACACCGGGGAGCTGTTTTTT.

This clonotype occurred a few times. The chain links TRBV15 to TRBJ1-4, with a tentative D call TRBD1 (6 bases). CDR3 size: 15 residues. The germline gives CDR1 LNHNV, CDR2 YYDKDF (reference sequence). V shed 8 bases and J shed 3 bases, with 16 bases lying between them. CDR3 nucleotides: TGTGCCACCGGTCGGGGGGGGCTGGCTAATGAAAAACTGTTTTTT. Translation: CATGRGGLANEKLFF.

Many counts were recorded for this clonotype. CDR3 coding DNA: TGTGCCAGCAGCCGAACCTTCATGAACACTGAAGCTTTCTTT. Translation gives CASSRTFMNTEAFF. This chain uses TRBV12-3 or TRBV12-4 with TRBJ1-1; no clear D gene. V dropped 6 bases and J dropped 0 bases, with 11 bases sitting between them. The CDR3 contains 14 residues.

The CDR3 is CASSMWYGSPFYGYTF. The CDR3 nucleotides read TGTGCCAGTAGTATGTGGTACGGGTCCCCCTTCTATGGCTACACCTTC. The V call is TRBV19, the J call TRBJ1-2; unclear D gene. Germline V gene sequence: CDR1 LNHDA, CDR2 SQIVND (reference sequence). Trimming cost V 3 bases and J 4 bases, with 18 bases left between them. The CDR3 extends over 16 amino acids.

The chain links TRBV28 to TRBJ2-7; 9 bases fit TRBD1. Trimming removed 3 bases from V and 5 bases from J; junction bases left unmatched: 5. CDR3 length equals 14 residues. Per germline, CDR1 MDHEN and CDR2 SYDVKM. The CDR3 coding sequence is TGTGCCAGCAGTTTGGCACAGGGGGCTAACGAGCAGTACTTC. Translated, it gives CASSLAQGANEQYF.

This clonotype has a handful of counts. For the CDR3, the DNA is TGTGCCAGCAGAGAAGCACCAAAGGCAGATACGCAGTATTTT. It codes for CASREAPKADTQYF. This chain connects TRBV28 to TRBJ2-3; D gene unclear. CDR3 length equals 14 residues. CDR1 is MDHEN and CDR2 is SYDVKM in the germline V gene. Trimming cost V 6 bases and J 4 bases, with 14 bases left between them. Combining the CDR3 with reference TRBV28 and TRBJ2-3 gives the whole variable domain DVKVTQSSRYLVKRTGEKVFLECVQDMDHENMFWYRQDPGLGLRLIYFSYDVKMKEKGDIPEGYSVSREKKERFSLILESASTNQTSMYLCASREAPKADTQYFGPGTRLTVL.

The chain recombines TRBV5-1 with TRBJ2-7; unclear D gene. Germline assignment: CDR1 SGHRS and CDR2 YFSETQ. This CDR3 spans 15 amino acids. The V and J ends lost 0 bases and 1 base respectively, with 11 bases between them. The CDR3: CASSLDREASYEQYF. In DNA, the CDR3 is TGCGCCAGCAGCTTGGACAGAGAGGCATCCTACGAGCAGTACTTC.

This clonotype was detected a few times. The V gene is TRBV30, the J gene TRBJ2-1; tentatively, D is TRBD2 (6 bases). This CDR3 has 13 amino acids. CDR1 and CDR2 (germline): GTSNPN, SVGIG (reference sequence). V lost 5 bases to trimming and J lost 0 bases, with 8 bases between them. CDR3: CAWGGISYNEQFF. CDR3 DNA sequence: TGTGCCTGGGGGGGGATCTCCTACAATGAGCAGTTCTTC.

This clonotype has ten or more counts. V is TRBV7-2 and J is TRBJ1-4, with D uncertain. The CDR3 runs to 13 residues. V was clipped by 3 bases and J by 7 bases, with 9 bases between them. CDR1 and CDR2 (germline): SGHTA, FQGNSA. The CDR3 loop reads CASSFNPTEKLFF. The CDR3 DNA is TGTGCCAGCAGCTTTAACCCGACTGAAAAACTGTTTTTT.

In its sample, this clonotype was seen a few times. This chain uses TRBV6-5 with TRBJ2-6; 7 bases align to TRBD1. The germline V gene has CDR1 MNHEY and CDR2 SVGAGI. V shed 5 bases, J shed 0 bases, and the junction held 13 bases outside the gene matches. The CDR3 has 19 residues. CDR3: CASSVRQGLSLSGANVLTF. The CDR3 bases are TGTGCCAGCAGTGTAAGACAGGGCTTGTCCCTCTCTGGGGCCAACGTCCTGACTTTC.

This clonotype was seen many times. CDR3 DNA sequence: TGCGCCAGCAGCCAGTTGTACCAAGAGACCCAGTACTTC. Its protein is CASSQLYQETQYF. The J gene is TRBJ2-5, the V gene TRBV4-1; unclear D gene. Trimming cost V 3 bases and J 0 bases, with 5 bases left between them. The CDR3 totals 13 residues. The germline CDR1 and CDR2 sequences are MGHRA and YSYEKL.

The rearrangement joins TRBV28 to TRBJ2-1; 9 bases are shared with TRBD1. Germline V lookup: CDR1 MDHEN, CDR2 SYDVKM. V dropped 3 bases and J dropped 4; count of bases not matched to a gene: 7. The CDR3 runs to 16 residues. CDR3 nucleotides: TGTGCCAGCAGTTTTACCGGGACAGGGATATACAATGAGCAGTTCTTC. This gives the protein CASSFTGTGIYNEQFF.

This clonotype was detected only a few times. The rearrangement links TRBV4-2 to TRBJ2-7, with TRBD2 matching over 11 bases. The V segment lost 2 bases and the J segment 3 bases; nucleotides outside the gene matches: 3. In germline, CDR1 is LGHNA, CDR2 YNFKEQ. There are 15 residues in the CDR3. The CDR3, as DNA: TGTGCCAGCAGCCAACCGGGACTAGCGGACTACGAGCAGTACTTC. Its translation: CASSQPGLADYEQYF.

This chain connects TRBV15 to TRBJ2-2, with D maybe TRBD1 (6 bases). There are 14 residues in the CDR3. In germline, CDR1 is LNHNV, CDR2 YYDKDF (reference sequence). Trimming took 3 bases from V and 6 from J, leaving 11 bases between them. CDR3 sequence reads: CATSRNRDSGELFF. CDR3 coding DNA: TGTGCCACCAGCAGGAACAGGGATTCCGGGGAGCTGTTTTTT.

This clonotype has a count of ten or more. The gene calls are TRBV7-6 and TRBJ1-5; D uncertain. Germline CDR1 is SGHVS and CDR2 is FNYEAQ. The CDR3 has 13 amino acids. V was clipped by 6 bases and J by 5 bases, with 11 bases between them. The CDR3 bases are TGTGCCAGCAGTCTGGACGGTTATCAGCCCCAGCATTTT. Amino acid sequence: CASSLDGYQPQHF.

This sequence joins TRBV28 and TRBJ1-1, with 9 bases identical to TRBD1. CDR3 length: 18 residues. J lost 5 bases, V lost 2 bases, and 15 bases had no gene match. Germline CDR1 MDHEN, CDR2 SYDVKM. CDR3 in amino acids: CASSLPLHRGLVGTEAFF. The CDR3 region has the DNA TGTGCCAGCAGTTTACCCCTTCACAGGGGGCTGGTGGGTACTGAAGCTTTCTTT.